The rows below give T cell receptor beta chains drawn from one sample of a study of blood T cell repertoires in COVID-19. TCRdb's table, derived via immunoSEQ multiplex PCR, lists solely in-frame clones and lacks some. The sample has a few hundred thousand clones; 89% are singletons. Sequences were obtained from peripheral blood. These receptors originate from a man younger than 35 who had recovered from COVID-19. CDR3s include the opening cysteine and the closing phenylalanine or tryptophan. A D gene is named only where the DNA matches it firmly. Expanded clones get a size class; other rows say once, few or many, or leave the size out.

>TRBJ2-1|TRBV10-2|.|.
TGCGCCAGCTGCCCAGACAGCTACAATGAGCAGTTCTTC
CASCPDSYNEQFF
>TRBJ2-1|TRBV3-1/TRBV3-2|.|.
TGTGCCAGCAGCCAAGAGGCCAATGAGCAGTTCTTC
CASSQEANEQFF
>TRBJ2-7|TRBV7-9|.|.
TGTGCCAGCAGCCGCGACGGGAGTTCCTACGAGCAGTACTTC
CASSRDGSSYEQYF
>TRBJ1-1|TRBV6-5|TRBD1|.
TGTGCCAGCAATACAGGGGTGAACACTGAAGCTTTCTTT
CASNTGVNTEAFF
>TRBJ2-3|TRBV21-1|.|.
TGTGCCAGCAACACAAACCTAGAAACAGATACGCAGTATTTT
CASNTNLETDTQYF
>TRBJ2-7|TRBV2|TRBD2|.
TGTGCCAGCAGTGATAGGGCCAGCGGGGGCTCCTACGAGCAGTACTTC
CASSDRASGGSYEQYF
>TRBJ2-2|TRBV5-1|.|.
TGCGCCAGCAGCTTGGTGGGACAGGAGCTGTTTTTT
CASSLVGQELFF
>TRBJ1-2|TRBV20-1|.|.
TGCAGTGCTAGTCAGGGGATGGGTGGCTACACCTTC
CSASQGMGGYTF
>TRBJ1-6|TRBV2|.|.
TGTGCCAGCAGTGAATTGGCGGAGGGTTCACCCCTCCACTTT
CASSELAEGSPLHF
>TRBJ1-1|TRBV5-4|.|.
TGTGCCAGCAGCGCCAGGACAGCGGGGGACACTGAAGCTTTCTTT
CASSARTAGDTEAFF
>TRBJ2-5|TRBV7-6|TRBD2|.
TGTGCCAGCAGCTTAGAAGGTAGCGGGGGGTCAGCCAAGATGACCCAGTACTTC
CASSLEGSGGSAKMTQYF
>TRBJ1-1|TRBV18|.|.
TGTGCCAGCTCTCCCGGCGGGGGGCCAGGTACTGAAGCTTTCTTT
CASSPGGGPGTEAFF
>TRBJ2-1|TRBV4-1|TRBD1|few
TGCGCCAGCAGCCAAGGTCAGGGGGCGGATGAGCAGTTCTTC
CASSQGQGADEQFF
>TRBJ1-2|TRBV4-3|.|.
TGCGCCAGCAGCCCGACTGTGGAAACAGGTTTTTATGGCTACACCTTC
CASSPTVETGFYGYTF
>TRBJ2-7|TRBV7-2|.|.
TGTGCCAGCAGCCCTAGGAGCCACCCCGTCTACGAGCAGTACTTC
CASSPRSHPVYEQYF
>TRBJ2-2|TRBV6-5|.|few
TGTGCCAGCAGTTACGGACAACTACCGAACACCGGGGAGCTGTTTTTT
CASSYGQLPNTGELFF
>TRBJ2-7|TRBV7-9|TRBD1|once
TGTGCCAGCAGTAGTCCAGGGGGCGAGCAGTACTTC
CASSSPGGEQYF
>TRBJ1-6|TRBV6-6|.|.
TGTGCCAGCAGTCTTCAGGGCGGGGAATATTATAATTCACCCCTCCACTTT
CASSLQGGEYYNSPLHF
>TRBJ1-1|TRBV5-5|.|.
TGTGCCAGCCCGGACTTGAAGATGAACACTGAAGCTTTCTTT
CASPDLKMNTEAFF
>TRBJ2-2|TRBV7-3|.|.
TGTGCCAGCAGCTTGGCTGCGAACACCGGGGAGCTGTTTTTT
CASSLAANTGELFF
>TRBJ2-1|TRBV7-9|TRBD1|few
TGTGCCAGCAGCCCAGTGGTCTCAGGGGGCGAGTCCTACAATGAGCAGTTCTTC
CASSPVVSGGESYNEQFF
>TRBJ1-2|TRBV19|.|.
TGTGCCAGTAGTATAGATGTGGACATTTACGGCTACACCTTC
CASSIDVDIYGYTF
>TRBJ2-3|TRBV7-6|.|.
TGTGCCAGCAGCTTAGGGGTTGGACATTCCAGCACAGATACGCAGTATTTT
CASSLGVGHSSTDTQYF
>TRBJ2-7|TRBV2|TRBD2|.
TGTGCCAGCATGCCGGGAGGCTACGAGCAGTACTTC
CASMPGGYEQYF
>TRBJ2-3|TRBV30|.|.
TGTGCCTGGCTATCGGGGTTCATGGGAGATACGCAGTATTTT
CAWLSGFMGDTQYF
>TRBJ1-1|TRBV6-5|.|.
TGTGCCAGCAGCCAAGCGGGTGCCGGACCTGAAGCTTTCTTT
CASSQAGAGPEAFF
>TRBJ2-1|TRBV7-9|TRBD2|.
TGTGCCAGCAGCCCCCCATATCTAGCGGAGACCGACAATGAGCAGTTCTTC
CASSPPYLAETDNEQFF
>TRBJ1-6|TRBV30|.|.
TGTGCCTGGACACTTCTTGCTGATTCACCCCTCCACTTT
CAWTLLADSPLHF
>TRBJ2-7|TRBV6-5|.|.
TGTGCCAGCAGTTACTCGAAACTCTACGAGCAGTACTTC
CASSYSKLYEQYF
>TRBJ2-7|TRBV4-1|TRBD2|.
TGCGCCAGCAGCCAAGAGGGGGGGTACGAGCAGTACTTC
CASSQEGGYEQYF
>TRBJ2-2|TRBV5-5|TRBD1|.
TGTGCCAGCAGCTCCATCGACAGGGGGGGATACACCGGGGAGCTGTTTTTT
CASSSIDRGGYTGELFF
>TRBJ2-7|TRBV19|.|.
TGTGCCAGTAGTCCGCCTGGCGGGGCCTCCTACGAGCAGTACTTC
CASSPPGGASYEQYF
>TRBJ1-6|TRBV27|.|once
TGTGCCAGCAGTTTATACAGATTTAATTCACCCCTCCACTTT
CASSLYRFNSPLHF
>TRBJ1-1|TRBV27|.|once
TGTGCCAGCAGTTTTCCAGGATCTGAAGCTTTCTTT
CASSFPGSEAFF
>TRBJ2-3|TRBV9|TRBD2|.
TGTGCCAGCAGCGCAAGCGGGACTAGCACAGATACGCAGTATTTT
CASSASGTSTDTQYF
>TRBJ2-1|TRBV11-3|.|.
TGTGCCAGCAGCGACAGATGGGATGAGCAGTTCTTC
CASSDRWDEQFF
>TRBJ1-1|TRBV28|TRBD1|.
TGTGCCAGCATCAATGGACAGGGGGGAAGAGCTTTCTTT
CASINGQGGRAFF
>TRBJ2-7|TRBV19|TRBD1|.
TGTGCCAGTAGTCCGGGACAGGGTGAAAAATCCTACGAGCAGTACTTC
CASSPGQGEKSYEQYF
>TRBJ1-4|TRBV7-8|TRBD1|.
TGTGCCAGCAGCCCTCGGGACAGGGGCCCGACTACAACTAATGAAAAACTGTTTTTT
CASSPRDRGPTTTNEKLFF